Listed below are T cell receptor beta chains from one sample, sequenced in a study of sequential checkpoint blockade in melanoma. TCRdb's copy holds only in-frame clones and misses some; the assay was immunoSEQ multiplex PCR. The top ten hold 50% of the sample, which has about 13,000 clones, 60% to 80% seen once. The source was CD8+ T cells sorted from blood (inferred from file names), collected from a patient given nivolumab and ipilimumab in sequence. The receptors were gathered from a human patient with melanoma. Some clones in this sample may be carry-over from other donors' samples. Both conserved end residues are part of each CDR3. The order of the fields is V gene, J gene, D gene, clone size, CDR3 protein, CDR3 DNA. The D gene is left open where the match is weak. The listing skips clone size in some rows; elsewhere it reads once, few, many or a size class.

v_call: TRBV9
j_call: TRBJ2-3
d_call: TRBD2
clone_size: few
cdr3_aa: CASSVAGGSLTDTQYF
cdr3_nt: TGTGCCAGCAGCGTAGCCGGGGGGAGTTTGACAGATACGCAGTATTTT

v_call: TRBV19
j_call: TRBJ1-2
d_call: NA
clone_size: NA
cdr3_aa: CASSIRTAEPYGYTF
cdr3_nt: TGTGCCAGTAGTATCCGGACAGCAGAGCCCTATGGCTACACCTTC

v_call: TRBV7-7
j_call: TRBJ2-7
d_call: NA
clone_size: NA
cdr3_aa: CASSLASGTYEQYF
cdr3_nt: TGTGCCAGCAGCTTAGCTTCGGGAACCTACGAGCAGTACTTC

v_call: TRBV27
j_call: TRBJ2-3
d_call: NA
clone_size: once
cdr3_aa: CASSFLRSTDTQYF
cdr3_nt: TGTGCCAGCAGTTTTTTAAGGAGTACAGATACGCAGTATTTT

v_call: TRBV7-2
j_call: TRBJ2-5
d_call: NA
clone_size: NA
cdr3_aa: CASSLGRQGRLETQYF
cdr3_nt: TGTGCCAGCAGCTTAGGACGGCAGGGAAGGTTGGAGACCCAGTACTTC

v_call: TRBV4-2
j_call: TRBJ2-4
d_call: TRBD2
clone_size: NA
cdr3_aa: CASSHGLAGGPKNIQYF
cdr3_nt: TGTGCCAGCAGCCACGGACTAGCGGGGGGGCCTAAAAACATTCAGTACTTC

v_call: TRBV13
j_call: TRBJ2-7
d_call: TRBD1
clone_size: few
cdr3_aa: CASTRGTGAAEQYF
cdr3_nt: TGTGCCAGCACACGAGGGACAGGGGCGGCCGAGCAGTACTTC

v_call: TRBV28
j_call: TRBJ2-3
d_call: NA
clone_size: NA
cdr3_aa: CASSLGQSHFTDTQYF
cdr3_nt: TGTGCCAGCAGTTTAGGACAGTCTCATTTCACAGATACGCAGTATTTT

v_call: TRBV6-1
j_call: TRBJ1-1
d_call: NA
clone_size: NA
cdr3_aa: CASRRTRWGTEAFF
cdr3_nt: TGTGCCAGCAGGAGGACAAGGTGGGGCACTGAAGCTTTCTTT

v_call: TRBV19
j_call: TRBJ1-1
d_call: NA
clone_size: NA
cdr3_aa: CASSIGQINTEAFF
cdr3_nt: TGTGCCAGTAGTATAGGACAGATAAACACTGAAGCTTTCTTT

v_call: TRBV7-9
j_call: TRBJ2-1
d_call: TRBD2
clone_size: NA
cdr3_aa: CASSSAGGPYNEQFF
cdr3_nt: TGTGCCAGCAGCTCAGCGGGGGGGCCCTACAATGAGCAGTTCTTC

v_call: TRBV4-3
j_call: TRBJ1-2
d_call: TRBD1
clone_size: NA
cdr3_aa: CASSFLGTVANYGYTF
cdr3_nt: TGCGCCAGCAGCTTCTTAGGGACAGTAGCTAACTATGGCTACACCTTC

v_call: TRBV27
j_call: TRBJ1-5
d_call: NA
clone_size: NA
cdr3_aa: CASSLAFSGIQPQHF
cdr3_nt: TGTGCCAGCAGTTTAGCATTTTCAGGTATTCAGCCCCAGCATTTT

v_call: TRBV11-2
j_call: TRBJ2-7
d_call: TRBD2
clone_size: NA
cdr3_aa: CASSFPGTSVSYEQYF
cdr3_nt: TGTGCCAGCAGCTTCCCCGGGACTAGCGTCTCCTACGAGCAGTACTTC

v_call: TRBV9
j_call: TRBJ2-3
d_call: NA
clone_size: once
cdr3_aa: CASSPAGPDGTDTQYF
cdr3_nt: TGTGCCAGCAGCCCTGCAGGGCCCGACGGCACAGATACGCAGTATTTT

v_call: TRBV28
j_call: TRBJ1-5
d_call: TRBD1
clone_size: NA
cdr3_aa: CASSEALGEGQGGFQPQHF
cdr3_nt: TGTGCCAGCAGTGAAGCACTCGGAGAGGGACAGGGAGGTTTTCAGCCCCAGCATTTT

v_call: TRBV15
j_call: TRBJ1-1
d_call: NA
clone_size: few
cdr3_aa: CATSREGGLNTEAFF
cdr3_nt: TGTGCCACCAGCAGAGAGGGGGGGCTGAACACTGAAGCTTTCTTT

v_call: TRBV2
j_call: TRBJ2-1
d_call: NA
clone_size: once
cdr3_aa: CASSEHRVNEQFF
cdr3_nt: TGTGCCAGCAGTGAACATCGAGTCAATGAGCAGTTCTTC

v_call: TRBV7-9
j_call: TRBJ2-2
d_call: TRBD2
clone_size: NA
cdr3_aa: CASSSWVAGDTGELFF
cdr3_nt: TGTGCCAGCAGCTCATGGGTAGCGGGGGACACCGGGGAGCTGTTTTTT

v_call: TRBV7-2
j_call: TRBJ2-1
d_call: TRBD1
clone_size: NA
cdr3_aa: CASSWRGSRDRPFYNEQFF
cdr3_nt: TGTGCCAGCAGTTGGAGAGGGTCGAGGGACAGACCTTTTTACAATGAGCAGTTCTTC

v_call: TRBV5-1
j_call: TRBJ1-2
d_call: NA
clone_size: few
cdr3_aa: CASSLALGGLSYGYTF
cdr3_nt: TGCGCCAGCAGCTTGGCTTTGGGGGGGCTAAGCTATGGCTACACCTTC

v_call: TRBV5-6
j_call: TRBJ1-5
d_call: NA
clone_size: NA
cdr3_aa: CASSQGRQPQHF
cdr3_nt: TGTGCCAGCAGCCAGGGTCGTCAGCCCCAGCATTTT

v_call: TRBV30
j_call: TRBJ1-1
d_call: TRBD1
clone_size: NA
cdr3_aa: CAWSSPPAGTANTEAFF
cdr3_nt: TGTGCCTGGAGTTCCCCCCCCGCCGGGACAGCGAACACTGAAGCTTTCTTT

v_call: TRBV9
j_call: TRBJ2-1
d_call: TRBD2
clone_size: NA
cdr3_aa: CASSVSGGPGNEQFF
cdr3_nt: TGTGCCAGCAGCGTCAGCGGGGGGCCGGGAAATGAGCAGTTCTTC

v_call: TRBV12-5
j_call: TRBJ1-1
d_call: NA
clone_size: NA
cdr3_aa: CASGLSPIHTEAFF
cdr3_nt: TGTGCTAGTGGTTTGTCCCCAATCCACACTGAAGCTTTCTTT

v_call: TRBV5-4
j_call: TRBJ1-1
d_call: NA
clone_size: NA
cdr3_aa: CASSREGYTEAFF
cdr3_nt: TGTGCCAGCAGCCGGGAGGGGTACACTGAAGCTTTCTTT

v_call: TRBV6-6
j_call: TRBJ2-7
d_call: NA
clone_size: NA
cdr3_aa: CASSGPDSYEQYF
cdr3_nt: TGTGCCAGCAGTGGGCCGGACAGCTACGAGCAGTACTTC

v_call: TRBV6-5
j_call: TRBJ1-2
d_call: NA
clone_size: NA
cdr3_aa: CASSSPRGFYGYTF
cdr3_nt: TGTGCCAGCAGTTCCCCACGGGGATTCTATGGCTACACCTTC

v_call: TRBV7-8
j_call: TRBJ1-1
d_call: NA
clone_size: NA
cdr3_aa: CASSSGGKNTEAFF
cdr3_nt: TGTGCCAGCAGCTCGGGCGGGAAGAACACTGAAGCTTTCTTT

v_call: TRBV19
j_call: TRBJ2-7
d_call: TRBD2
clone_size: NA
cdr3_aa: CASSFLAGEQYF
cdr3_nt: TGTGCCAGTAGCTTTCTAGCGGGCGAGCAGTACTTC

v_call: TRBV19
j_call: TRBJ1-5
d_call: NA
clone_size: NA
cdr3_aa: CASRGEITYQPQHF
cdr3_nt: TGTGCCAGTAGGGGCGAGATTACTTATCAGCCCCAGCATTTT

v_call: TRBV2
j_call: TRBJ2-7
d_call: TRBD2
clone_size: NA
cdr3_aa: CASSGSSGGAGEQYF
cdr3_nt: TGTGCCAGCAGCGGATCTAGCGGGGGGGCCGGCGAGCAGTACTTC

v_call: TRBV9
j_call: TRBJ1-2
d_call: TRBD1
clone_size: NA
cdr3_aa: CASKGARYTF
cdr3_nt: TGTGCCAGCAAGGGGGCTCGCTACACCTTC

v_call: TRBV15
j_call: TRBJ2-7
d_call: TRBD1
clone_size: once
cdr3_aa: CATSRSKQGSEQYF
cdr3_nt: TGTGCCACCAGCAGATCCAAACAGGGGAGTGAGCAGTACTTC

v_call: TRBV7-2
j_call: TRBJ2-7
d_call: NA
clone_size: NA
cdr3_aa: CASTGATGYEQYF
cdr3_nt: TGTGCCAGCACAGGGGCCACCGGGTACGAGCAGTACTTC

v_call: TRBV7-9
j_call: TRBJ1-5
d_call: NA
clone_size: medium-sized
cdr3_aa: CASSGQIATDQPQHF
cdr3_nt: TGTGCCAGCAGCGGACAAATAGCCACGGATCAGCCCCAGCATTTT

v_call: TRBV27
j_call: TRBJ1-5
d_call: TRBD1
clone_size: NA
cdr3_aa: CASSPWTGVDQPQHF
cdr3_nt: TGTGCCAGCAGTCCGTGGACAGGGGTTGATCAGCCCCAGCATTTT

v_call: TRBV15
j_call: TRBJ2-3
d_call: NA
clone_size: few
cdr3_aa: CATSRRQSSTDTQYF
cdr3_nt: TGTGCCACCAGCAGAAGACAGTCTAGCACAGATACGCAGTATTTT

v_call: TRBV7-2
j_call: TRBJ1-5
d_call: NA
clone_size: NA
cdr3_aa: CASSSTVNQPQHF
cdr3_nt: TGTGCCAGCAGCTCGACAGTCAATCAGCCCCAGCATTTT

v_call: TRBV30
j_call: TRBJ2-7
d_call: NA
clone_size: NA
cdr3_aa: CAGHGWQGSNEQYF
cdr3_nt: TGTGCCGGACACGGGTGGCAGGGGTCTAACGAGCAGTACTTC

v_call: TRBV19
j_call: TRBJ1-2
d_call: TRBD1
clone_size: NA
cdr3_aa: CASTIRRAGGYGYTF
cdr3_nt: TGTGCCAGTACCATTCGGCGCGCAGGGGGCTATGGCTACACCTTC